This T cell receptor (beta chain) stems from a study of blood T cells in healthy people across ages. The sample providers were healthy Caucasian people from Russia, aged roughly 6 to 95. The total RNA that was extracted per sample amounted to at least 5.5 micrograms. General study points: Strong correlation existed between TCR beta diversity and naive T cell percentage.

The CDR3 contains 16 residues. Germline CDR1 is KGHDR and CDR2 is SFDVKD. Then a second PCR, running about 6 to 12 cycles, was carried out with a sample-barcoded 5' primer and a J-beta primer mix. MiXCR was run by TCRdb on the 5' RACE reads, yielding one entry per CDR3 protein. The repertoire holds hundreds of thousands of distinct CDR3 sequences, with around 49% as singletons. This clonotype was seen only once. Its antigen is currently unknown. An end of the junction does not agree with germline; a read error may underlie this. Sequencing used blood. This sequence was found in a woman aged 55-75 years in good health. The V gene is TRBV24-1, the J gene TRBJ2-7; TRBD2 agrees at 7 bases. The J call is doubtful: the DNA matches TRBJ2-5 better. This CDR3 is CATSDFRRGYGETQYF. CDR3 bases: TGTGCCACCAGCGATTTTAGGCGGGGGTACGGAGAGACCCAGTACTTC.